This T cell receptor beta chain was observed in a study of T cell changes during pregnancy in multiple sclerosis. The CDR3 is 14 residues long. The germline gives CDR1 WSHSY, CDR2 SAAADI. V shed 4 bases and J 7 bases; nucleotides not matched to a gene: 4. Clones were sequenced by immunoSEQ multiplex PCR, and TCRdb holds only the in-frame ones, with some missing. The data hold some 68,000 clones, with approximately 90% observed a single time. This TCR derives from a female donor with multiple sclerosis, enrolled in a pregnancy study. Sequenced material: peripheral blood, taken in the second trimester of pregnancy. V and J are TRBV10-2 and TRBJ2-7, with TRBD2 matching 13 bases. CDR3 sequence reads: CASSGTSGRGEQYF. The CDR3 DNA reads TGCGCCAGCAGTGGGACTAGCGGGAGAGGGGAGCAGTACTTC.